Listed below are T cell receptor beta chains from one sample, sequenced in a study of human T cells and chemical hapten exposure. TCRdb re-called the RACE reads with MiXCR, one entry per CDR3 protein. The table includes roughly 380,000 distinct CDR3 sequences, about 6.3% detected once. Source: whole blood, taken in connection with sensitization to the hapten diphenylcyclopropenone (DPC). These receptors were obtained from a woman under 30 with alopecia areata. Some clones in this sample may be carry-over from other donors' samples. Each CDR3 is given with its conserved first and last residue. The D gene is left open where the match is weak. Only part of the rows carry a size: once, few, many, or a class if the clone is expanded.

TRBJ2-2,many,TRBV6-1,NA,TGTGCCAGCAGTAAACTAGCTAGTCACACCGGGGAGCTGTTTTTT,CASSKLASHTGELFF
TRBJ2-3,few,TRBV7-2,TRBD1,TGTGCCAGCAGCTTCGACAGGGCCGATACGCAGTATTTT,CASSFDRADTQYF
TRBJ1-6,many,TRBV10-3,TRBD1,TGTGCCACCGGAACAGGGGAGTCACCCCTCCACTTT,CATGTGESPLHF
TRBJ1-5,NA,TRBV28,NA,TGTGCCAGCAGTTTAACCATGGATCAGCCCCAGCATTTT,CASSLTMDQPQHF
TRBJ1-1,few,TRBV7-9,TRBD1,TGTGCCAGCAGTTTTACAGGGGAGGCTGAAGCTTTCTTT,CASSFTGEAEAFF
TRBJ2-4,few,TRBV7-9,NA,TGTGCCAGCAGCGTTGGGTCAGGGGCTGGCGTATACATTCAGTACTTC,CASSVGSGAGVYIQYF
TRBJ2-6,few,TRBV4-2,NA,TGTGCCAGCAGCCTCGGACTCCTTACTCCTGGGGCCAACGTCCTGACTTTC,CASSLGLLTPGANVLTF
TRBJ1-1,many,TRBV12-3/TRBV12-4,NA,TGTGCCAGCACCCGGGTGGTTGCAGGGGATCTTGGAGCTTTCTTT,CASTRVVAGDLGAFF
TRBJ1-2,few,TRBV12-3/TRBV12-4,NA,TGTGCCAGCAGTTGGACAGAACTAAACTATGGCTACACCTTC,CASSWTELNYGYTF
TRBJ1-2,many,TRBV5-6,TRBD1,TGTGCCAGCAGCCAGGGACAGACCTATGGCTACACCTTC,CASSQGQTYGYTF
TRBJ2-5,NA,TRBV20-1,TRBD1,TGCAGTGCTAGAGATTGGGACAGTGCGTCGGGGACCCAGTACTTC,CSARDWDSASGTQYF
TRBJ2-7,NA,TRBV2,NA,TGTGCCAGCAGTGAAGCGCTTGGGGGACTGTTCTTCTACGAGCAGTACTTC,CASSEALGGLFFYEQYF
TRBJ1-6,many,TRBV9,NA,TGTGCCAGCAGCGTAGGGCCAGGAGCGGGGAACAATAATTCACCCCTCCACTTT,CASSVGPGAGNNNSPLHF
TRBJ1-5,NA,TRBV12-3/TRBV12-4,NA,TGTGCCAGCAAGTTAGGGGATCAGCCCCAGCATTTT,CASKLGDQPQHF
TRBJ1-2,NA,TRBV19,TRBD1,TGTGCCAGTAGTCGGACAGGGCATGGCTACACCTTC,CASSRTGHGYTF
TRBJ2-7,few,TRBV5-6,NA,TGTGCCAGCAGCTTGGAACCCCAGAGCTCCTACGAGCAGTACTTC,CASSLEPQSSYEQYF
TRBJ2-5,few,TRBV7-9,NA,TGTGCCTACCCGGGACGGAACCAAGAGACCCAGTACTTC,CAYPGRNQETQYF
TRBJ2-5,many,TRBV27,TRBD2,TGTGCCAGCAGCGAAGCCGCGGGGGGAGTCCAAGAGACCCAGTACTTC,CASSEAAGGVQETQYF
TRBJ2-1,many,TRBV6-4,TRBD1,TGTGCCAGCAGTACGGGACAGGGTGGAAATGAGCAGTTCTTC,CASSTGQGGNEQFF
TRBJ2-5,many,TRBV5-1,NA,TGCGCCAGCAGCTTGGTCGTGAATGATTTTGGAGGGACCCAGTACTTC,CASSLVVNDFGGTQYF
TRBJ2-1,NA,TRBV29-1,NA,TGCAGCGTCTGGGGGGGCGGACTAGGGAATGAGCAGTTCTTC,CSVWGGGLGNEQFF
TRBJ2-2,NA,TRBV6-6,NA,TGTGCCAGCAGCTCCCCTAGGGACGGGGAGCTGTTTTTT,CASSSPRDGELFF
TRBJ1-1,many,TRBV29-1,TRBD1,TGCAGCGTTTGCCCCGTACAGGGGAGCACTGAAGCTTTCTTT,CSVCPVQGSTEAFF
TRBJ1-4,many,TRBV20-1,NA,TGCAGTGCTAAGCCCCTGGGTGCAACTAATGAAAAACTGTTTTTT,CSAKPLGATNEKLFF
TRBJ1-3,many,TRBV7-2,NA,TGTGCCAGCAGCCGCGAGGAGGGGGGGGCTAGTGGAAACACCATATATTTT,CASSREEGGASGNTIYF
TRBJ2-2,few,TRBV9,NA,TGTGCCAGCAGCGTAGGAGGTGTATTAAACACCGGGGAGCTGTTTTTT,CASSVGGVLNTGELFF
TRBJ1-5,NA,TRBV4-1,NA,TGCGCCAGCAGCCACCCAAGGACAGTCCATCAGCCCCAGCATTTT,CASSHPRTVHQPQHF
TRBJ2-7,few,TRBV5-1,TRBD1,TGCGCCAGCAGCCCGACAGGGACGACCTACGAGCAGTACTTC,CASSPTGTTYEQYF
TRBJ1-6,many,TRBV4-3,NA,TGCGCCAGCAGCCAAGAACCCCGGGGCAGGGATAATTCACCCCTCCACTTT,CASSQEPRGRDNSPLHF
TRBJ1-1,few,TRBV7-9,NA,TGTGCCAGCAGCTTGGATCCGGGGGCCTTAACTGAAGCTTTCTTT,CASSLDPGALTEAFF
TRBJ2-3,NA,TRBV20-1,TRBD2,TGCAGTGCTGTGACTAGCGGGGGGCCCCTAGGGACAGATACGCAGTATTTT,CSAVTSGGPLGTDTQYF
TRBJ2-2,NA,TRBV12-3/TRBV12-4,NA,TGTGCCAGCAGTTCCTCCGGGACAAGGGTGAACACCGGGGAGCTGTTTTTT,CASSSSGTRVNTGELFF
TRBJ1-6,NA,TRBV12-3/TRBV12-4,TRBD1,TGTGCCAGCAGTTTTATGGGGACAGCTAATTCACCCCTCCACTTT,CASSFMGTANSPLHF
TRBJ2-7,NA,TRBV20-1,TRBD2,TGCAGTGCTAGCGCACTAGCGGGTGCCCTCTACGAGCAGTACTTC,CSASALAGALYEQYF
TRBJ2-3,few,TRBV7-2,TRBD2,TGTGCCAGCAGCTTAGAGCGGGGGGGCGGAGATACGCAGTATTTT,CASSLERGGGDTQYF
TRBJ2-1,few,TRBV20-1,TRBD1,TGCAGTGCTAGGAACCGGGACAGGGTAAACATTGAGATCAATGAGCAGTTCTTC,CSARNRDRVNIEINEQFF
TRBJ2-2,many,TRBV20-1,NA,TGCAGTGCTACAGGGGTGCCGAACACCGGGGAGCTGTTTTTT,CSATGVPNTGELFF
TRBJ2-7,NA,TRBV6-6,NA,TGTGCCAGCAGTTCCCCCGGGACACACTCCTACGAGCAGTACTTC,CASSSPGTHSYEQYF
TRBJ1-1,many,TRBV7-2,NA,TGTGCCAGCAGCTTCTCAACTGGGGTGGCCACTGAAGCTTTCTTT,CASSFSTGVATEAFF
TRBJ2-7,NA,TRBV6-5,NA,TGTGCCAGCAGTTACTCGATCAACCGCGGGACCTACGAGCAGTACTTC,CASSYSINRGTYEQYF
TRBJ1-2,few,TRBV4-1,NA,TGCGCCAGCAGCCAATCAGGACTTAACTATGGCTACACCTTC,CASSQSGLNYGYTF
TRBJ1-1,NA,TRBV10-3,NA,TGTGCCACCAGAGATGGGGGGACTGAAGCTTTCTTT,CATRDGGTEAFF
TRBJ2-3,few,TRBV20-1,TRBD2,TGCAGTGCTAGAGGGCGGGGGGAGGATACGCAGTATTTT,CSARGRGEDTQYF
TRBJ2-3,once,TRBV7-9,TRBD1,TGTGCCAGCAGCTTATTCCCAGGGGGCGCGACAAGCACAGATACGCAGTATTTT,CASSLFPGGATSTDTQYF
TRBJ2-7,few,TRBV6-1,NA,TGTGCCAGCAGTGAAAGGTGGGACTACGAGCAGTACTTC,CASSERWDYEQYF
TRBJ2-3,NA,TRBV5-6,NA,TGTGCCAGCAGCCGGGGGAACAGGAATACGCAGTATTTT,CASSRGNRNTQYF
TRBJ1-5,NA,TRBV6-2/TRBV6-3,NA,TGTGCCAGCAGTGATCCCAATCAGCCCCAGCATTTT,CASSDPNQPQHF
TRBJ1-5,many,TRBV20-1,NA,TGCAGTTCCCAGGTCAGGGGTGATCAGCCCCAGCATTTT,CSSQVRGDQPQHF
TRBJ1-3,NA,TRBV7-9,NA,TGTGCCAGCAGCCACTCCAAGACAGAGAGCTCTGGAAACACCATATATTTT,CASSHSKTESSGNTIYF
TRBJ1-1,many,TRBV7-9,TRBD1,TGTGCCAGCATAGGACAGGCAAACACTGAAGCTTTCTTT,CASIGQANTEAFF
TRBJ1-1,many,TRBV29-1,NA,TGCAGCGTTGGGGTTTGGAGGGAATTGAACACTGAAGCTTTCTTT,CSVGVWRELNTEAFF
TRBJ1-5,few,TRBV10-3,NA,TGTGCCATCAGTGAGTCAGGGGATGGTGTTCAGCCCCAGCATTTT,CAISESGDGVQPQHF
TRBJ2-3,few,TRBV6-5,TRBD2,TGTGCCAGCAGTATGACTAGCGGGGCTGTCACAGATACGCAGTATTTT,CASSMTSGAVTDTQYF
TRBJ1-2,many,TRBV7-9,TRBD1,TGTGCCAGCAGTTTACTCTCAGGGGGCTCTTCCCTCTATGGCTACACCTTC,CASSLLSGGSSLYGYTF
TRBJ2-1,many,TRBV18,NA,TGTGCCAGCTCACCTACGGAGGATGAGCAGTTCTTC,CASSPTEDEQFF
TRBJ1-1,NA,TRBV2,NA,TGTGCCAGCAGGGCTGGCCTTAACACTGAAGCTTTCTTT,CASRAGLNTEAFF
TRBJ1-1,few,TRBV20-1,TRBD1,TGCAGTGCTGACGGACAGGCATATAACACTGAAGCTTTCTTT,CSADGQAYNTEAFF
TRBJ2-1,few,TRBV6-2/TRBV6-3,NA,TGTGCCAGCAGTACAGGAGTAGGGCAGTTCTTC,CASSTGVGQFF
TRBJ2-2,few,TRBV12-3/TRBV12-4,TRBD1,TGTGCCAGCAGTGACAGGGGGCGCGACACCGGGGAGCTGTTTTTT,CASSDRGRDTGELFF
TRBJ2-7,NA,TRBV7-9,TRBD1,TGTGCCAGCAGCCTCAGACAGGGGACCTACGAGCAGTACTTC,CASSLRQGTYEQYF